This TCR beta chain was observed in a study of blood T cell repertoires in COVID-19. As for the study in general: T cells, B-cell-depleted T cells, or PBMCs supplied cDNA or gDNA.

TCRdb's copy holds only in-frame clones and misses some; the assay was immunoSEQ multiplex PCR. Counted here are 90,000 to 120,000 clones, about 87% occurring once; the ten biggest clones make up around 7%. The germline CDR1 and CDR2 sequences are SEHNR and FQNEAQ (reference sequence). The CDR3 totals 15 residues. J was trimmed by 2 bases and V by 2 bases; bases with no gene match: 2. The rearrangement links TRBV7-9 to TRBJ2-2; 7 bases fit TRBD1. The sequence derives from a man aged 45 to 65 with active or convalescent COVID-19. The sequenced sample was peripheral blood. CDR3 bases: TGTGCCAGCAGCTTATGGGACAGAAACACCGGGGAGCTGTTTTTT. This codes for CASSLWDRNTGELFF.